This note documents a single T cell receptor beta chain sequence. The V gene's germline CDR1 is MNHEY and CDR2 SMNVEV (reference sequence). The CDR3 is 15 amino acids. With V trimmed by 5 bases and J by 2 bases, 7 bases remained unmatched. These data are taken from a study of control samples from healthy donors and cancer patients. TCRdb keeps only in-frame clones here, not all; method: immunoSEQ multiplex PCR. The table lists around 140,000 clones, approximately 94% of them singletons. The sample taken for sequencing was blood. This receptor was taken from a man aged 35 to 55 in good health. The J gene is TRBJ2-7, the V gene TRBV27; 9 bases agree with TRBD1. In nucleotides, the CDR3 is TGTGCCAGCAGTCCCGACAGGGGGGTGACCTACGAGCAGTACTTC. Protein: CASSPDRGVTYEQYF.